This entry lists 8 T cell receptor beta chains sequenced from one sample in a study of human T cells and chemical hapten exposure. TCRdb reanalysed the RACE reads using MiXCR and keeps one entry per CDR3 protein. The sample contains about 360,000 distinct CDR3 sequences, around 7% of which appear only once. Time point meaning: patch test 1, 2 weeks after DPC sensitization. Described treatment: therapeutic diphenylcyclopropenone sensitization with weekly scalp DPC. Sequencing was performed on whole blood, taken in connection with sensitization to the hapten diphenylcyclopropenone (DPC). Receptors were obtained from a woman aged 18-29 years with alopecia areata. Some clones in this sample may be carry-over from other donors' samples.

This chain uses TRBV12-3 or TRBV12-4 with TRBJ1-1; D is perhaps TRBD1 (5 bases). V was clipped by 5 bases and J by 0 bases, with 10 bases between them. The CDR3 spans 14 residues. In DNA, the CDR3 is TGTGCCAGCAGTACCCGACAGATGAACACTGAAGCTTTCTTT. The encoded protein is CASSTRQMNTEAFF.

This clonotype was seen more than once but under ten times. J is TRBJ1-1 and V is TRBV13; D remains ambiguous. V was pared by 5 bases and J by 2 bases, with 15 bases between. CDR1 is PRHDT and CDR2 is FYEKMQ in the germline V gene (reference sequence). The CDR3 is made up of 15 amino acids. This CDR3 reads CASSPSPKGNTEAFF. DNA of the CDR3: TGTGCCAGCAGCCCTTCGCCCAAGGGTAACACTGAAGCTTTCTTT.

The table lists this clonotype with many counts. The chain employs TRBV2 and TRBJ2-7; D gene uncertain. The V end was cut by 4 bases, the J end by 0 bases, with 10 bases between. This CDR3 comprises 14 residues. Germline values: CDR1 SNHLY, CDR2 FYNNEI. The CDR3 bases are TGTGCCAGCAGTGTCGATACAGTCTCCTACGAGCAGTACTTC. Protein product: CASSVDTVSYEQYF. The whole variable domain, remainder taken from reference TRBV2 and TRBJ2-7, is EPEVTQTPSHQVTQMGQEVILRCVPISNHLYFYWYRQILGQKVEFLVSFYNNEISEKSEIFDDQFSVERPDGSNFTLKIRSTKLEDSAMYFCASSVDTVSYEQYFGPGTRLTVT.

This clonotype was seen repeatedly, ten times or more. The V call is TRBV4-3, the J call TRBJ2-7, with D tentatively TRBD1 (7 bases). The V and J ends lost 3 bases and 6 bases respectively, with 27 bases between them. The CDR3 extends over 18 amino acids. CDR1 and CDR2 from the germline V gene are LGHNA and YSLEER. The CDR3 loop reads CASSHSRDGRQGGSEQYF. The CDR3, as DNA: TGCGCCAGCAGCCACTCAAGGGACGGGCGACAGGGAGGAAGCGAGCAGTACTTC.

This clonotype was counted only a few times. The V call is TRBV6-2 or TRBV6-3, the J call TRBJ1-1, with a weak D call TRBD1 (5 bases). Germline CDR1 MNHEY, CDR2 SVGEGT. CDR3 length equals 14 residues. V was trimmed by 6 bases and J by 4 bases, leaving 15 bases between them. CDR3 amino acids: CASSNSGLGTEAFF. CDR3 bases: TGTGCCAGCAGCAATTCAGGGCTGGGCACTGAAGCTTTCTTT.

This clonotype was recorded at least ten times. V and J are TRBV6-2 or TRBV6-3 and TRBJ1-1; D is perhaps TRBD1 (5 bases). Germline V gene data show CDR1 as MNHEY and CDR2 as SVGEGT. Trimming pared 2 bases from V and 4 bases from J, leaving 14 bases between. The CDR3 consists of 15 residues. CDR3 amino acids: CASSYAGPGFTEAFF. CDR3 sequence (DNA): TGTGCCAGCAGTTACGCCGGCCCAGGGTTCACTGAAGCTTTCTTT.

This clonotype was seen repeatedly, ten times or more. The chain recombines TRBV18 with TRBJ2-5, with TRBD1 identical over 7 bases. This CDR3 has 13 amino acids. J gave up 2 bases and V 7 bases, and 4 bases lay outside the gene matches. Germline V gene lookup returns CDR1 KGHSH and CDR2 LQKENI. The DNA of the CDR3 is TGTGCCAGCTTCCCGGGACAGCAAGAGACCCAGTACTTC. Translated: CASFPGQQETQYF.

This clonotype has a handful of counts. This chain joins TRBV10-3 and TRBJ2-5, with D hard to call. The V and J ends lost 3 bases and 1 base respectively, with 6 bases between them. Germline V lookup: CDR1 ENHRY, CDR2 SYGVKD. The CDR3 contains 13 residues. The CDR3 DNA reads TGTGCCATCAGTGAAGGCGTCCAAGAGACCCAGTACTTC. The encoded protein is CAISEGVQETQYF.